A selection of T cell receptor beta chains follows, all from one sample in a study of blood T cell repertoires in COVID-19. The table came from immunoSEQ multiplex PCR; TCRdb's copy has only in-frame clones and leaves some out. Counted here are approximately 69,000 clones, almost 90% occurring once; the ten biggest clones make up about 4.9%. The sequenced sample was peripheral blood. The source of these receptors is a man between 45 and 60 years old with acute or convalescent COVID-19. The CDR3 runs from the conserved cysteine through the conserved F or W. The D gene is left open where the match is weak. The size field is filled for only some rows; it gives once, few, many or a size class.

TRBV11-2	NA	TRBJ1-1	NA	TGTGCCAGCACCTTCCACTATGGACAGATTAACACTGAAGCTTTCTTT	CASTFHYGQINTEAFF
TRBV27	few	TRBJ1-1	TRBD1	TGTGCCAGCAGTTTACGGACAGGGGATGCTGAAGCTTTCTTT	CASSLRTGDAEAFF
TRBV9	NA	TRBJ2-3	NA	TGTGCCAGCTCCACCGGGGTGTCCACAGATACGCAGTATTTT	CASSTGVSTDTQYF
TRBV7-9	NA	TRBJ1-3	NA	TGTGCCAGCAGCTTAGTGTCAGTCTCTGGAAACACCATATATTTT	CASSLVSVSGNTIYF
TRBV6-2/TRBV6-3	NA	TRBJ1-3	NA	TGTGCCAGCAGTGGGGCCTACTCTGGAAACACCATATATTTT	CASSGAYSGNTIYF
TRBV6-5	NA	TRBJ2-1	TRBD2	TGTGCCAGCAATTGGGGAGGGGCCAATGAGCAGTTCTTC	CASNWGGANEQFF
TRBV4-1	NA	TRBJ2-7	NA	TGCGCCAGCAGCCAAGTTGTTGACAGCCCCTGGGACTACGAGCAGTACTTC	CASSQVVDSPWDYEQYF
TRBV5-1	NA	TRBJ2-3	TRBD1	TGCGCCAGCAGCTGGGCCCGGGACAGTGCTAGCACAGATACGCAGTATTTT	CASSWARDSASTDTQYF
TRBV3-1/TRBV3-2	NA	TRBJ2-1	NA	TGTGCCAGCAGTCTGGCCCACAATGAGCAGTTCTTC	CASSLAHNEQFF
TRBV4-1	NA	TRBJ1-1	NA	TGCGCCAGCAGCTTACCGGGACAAGTGAACACTGAAGCTTTCTTT	CASSLPGQVNTEAFF
TRBV7-9	NA	TRBJ1-1	NA	TGTGCCAGCAGCCCCCCGGGACAATTAAACACTGAAGCTTTCTTT	CASSPPGQLNTEAFF
TRBV20-1	NA	TRBJ2-2	NA	TGCAGTGCTAGTCGACACGAGCAGGACACCGGGGAGCTGTTTTTT	CSASRHEQDTGELFF
TRBV11-3	NA	TRBJ2-7	NA	TGTGCCAGCAGCTCTGGAGCGCGCTACGAGCAGTACTTC	CASSSGARYEQYF
TRBV19	NA	TRBJ2-2	TRBD1	TGTGCCAGCCGGGACAGGCCGAACACCGGGGAGCTGTTTTTT	CASRDRPNTGELFF
TRBV6-1	NA	TRBJ1-6	NA	TGTGCCAGCAGTGAGGCTCTAGGGTTTTTAGAGGGTTCACCCCTCCACTTT	CASSEALGFLEGSPLHF
TRBV18	NA	TRBJ1-5	NA	TGTGCCAGCTCAGAGGACTCGGGGCCCCAGCATTTT	CASSEDSGPQHF
TRBV21-1	NA	TRBJ2-7	NA	TGTGCCAGCAGCCCGCAAACTCAACAGGGGGCGAAGATCTCCTACGAGCAGTACTTC	CASSPQTQQGAKISYEQYF
TRBV4-3	NA	TRBJ2-5	NA	TGCGCCAGCAGCCAAGGAGGGGGTCCCCAAGAGACCCAGTACTTC	CASSQGGGPQETQYF
TRBV6-2/TRBV6-3	NA	TRBJ2-3	TRBD1	TGTGCCAGCAGCCCTCCGGGACAGGGGCGCACAGATACGCAGTATTTT	CASSPPGQGRTDTQYF
TRBV11-3	NA	TRBJ2-3	TRBD1	TGTGCCAGCAGTCGGACAGGGAGTAGGGATACGCAGTATTTT	CASSRTGSRDTQYF
TRBV29-1	NA	TRBJ1-3	NA	TGCAGCGTTGAAGGGTTCGGGTCCCGTGGAAACACCATATATTTT	CSVEGFGSRGNTIYF
TRBV3-1/TRBV3-2	NA	TRBJ2-5	NA	TGTGCCAGCAGCCCGATGAGGGTCGAGACCCAGTACTTC	CASSPMRVETQYF
TRBV29-1	once	TRBJ2-1	TRBD1	TGCAGCGTGGGAGACAGGGATTGGAATGAGCAGTTCTTC	CSVGDRDWNEQFF
TRBV5-1	once	TRBJ2-1	TRBD2	TGCGCCAGCAGCTCCGGGACTAGCGGGGGTAATGAGCAGTTCTTC	CASSSGTSGGNEQFF
TRBV10-2	NA	TRBJ1-1	TRBD1	TGCGCCAGCAGGGGTCAGACAGGGGTAGGTACTGAAGCTTTCTTT	CASRGQTGVGTEAFF
TRBV3-1/TRBV3-2	NA	TRBJ2-7	TRBD2	TGTGCCAGCAGCCTTTTGACTAGCGGCAATTACGAGCAGTACTTC	CASSLLTSGNYEQYF
TRBV7-4	NA	TRBJ1-1	NA	TGTGCCAGCAGCTTAAGGCAGGGTAGAAAGAACACTGAAGCTTTCTTT	CASSLRQGRKNTEAFF